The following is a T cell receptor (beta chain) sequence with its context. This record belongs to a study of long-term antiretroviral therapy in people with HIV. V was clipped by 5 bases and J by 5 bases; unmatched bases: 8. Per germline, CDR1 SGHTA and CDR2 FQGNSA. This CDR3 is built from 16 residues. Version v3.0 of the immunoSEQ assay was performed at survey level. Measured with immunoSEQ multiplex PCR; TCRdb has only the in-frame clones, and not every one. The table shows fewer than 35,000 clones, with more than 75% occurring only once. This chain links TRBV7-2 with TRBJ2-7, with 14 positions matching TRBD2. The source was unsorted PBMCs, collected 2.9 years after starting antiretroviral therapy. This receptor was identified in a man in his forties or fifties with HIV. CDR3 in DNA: TGTGCCAGCAGCCCCTCCAGACTAGCGGGGGGGGACGAGCAGTACTTC. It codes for CASSPSRLAGGDEQYF. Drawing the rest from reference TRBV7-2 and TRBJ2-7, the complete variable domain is GAGVSQSPSNKVTEKGKDVELRCDPISGHTALYWYRQSLGQGLEFLIYFQGNSAPDKSGLPSDRFSAERTGGSVSTLTIQRTQQEDSAVYLCASSPSRLAGGDEQYFGPGTRLTVT.